This T cell receptor beta chain emerged from a study of sequential checkpoint blockade in melanoma. Study context: Patients were randomized 1:1 to nivolumab-then-ipilimumab or ipilimumab-then-nivolumab first-line.

This table comes from immunoSEQ multiplex PCR, and its TCRdb copy is limited to in-frame clones, with some not included. The table records approximately 28,000 clones, approximately 91% of them present only once. This clone was seen a few times. Germline CDR1 reads SGHAT; CDR2 reads FQNNGV. V shed 3 bases, J shed 8 bases, and the junction held 13 bases outside the gene matches. The CDR3 has 17 amino acids. Treatment here: randomized to nivolumab then ipilimumab (arm A) or the reverse (arm B). None of the patients previously received DNA-damaging chemotherapy. From thawed PBMCs, live CD3+CD8+ cells negative for CD19 and CD56 were sorted.

Material: CD8+ T cells sorted from blood (inferred from file names), obtained from a patient given nivolumab and ipilimumab in sequence. V is TRBV11-2 and J is TRBJ1-6; the match to TRBD1 covers 7 bases. The sequence was collected from a human donor with melanoma. The DNA of the CDR3 is TGTGCCAGCAGCTTCGGGAACAGGGGTGGGATTTATTCACCCCTCCACTTT. It yields the protein CASSFGNRGGIYSPLHF.